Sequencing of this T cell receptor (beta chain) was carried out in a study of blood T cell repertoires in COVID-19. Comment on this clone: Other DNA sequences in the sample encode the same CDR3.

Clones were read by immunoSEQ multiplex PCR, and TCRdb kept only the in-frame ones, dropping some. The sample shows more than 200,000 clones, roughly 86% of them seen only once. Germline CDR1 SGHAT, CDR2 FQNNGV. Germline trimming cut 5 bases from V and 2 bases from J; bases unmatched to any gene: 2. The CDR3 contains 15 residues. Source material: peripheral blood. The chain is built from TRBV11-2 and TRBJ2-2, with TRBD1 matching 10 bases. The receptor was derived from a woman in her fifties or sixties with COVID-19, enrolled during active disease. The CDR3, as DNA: TGTGCCAGCAGCAGGACAGGGGGTAACACCGGGGAGCTGTTTTTT. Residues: CASSRTGGNTGELFF.